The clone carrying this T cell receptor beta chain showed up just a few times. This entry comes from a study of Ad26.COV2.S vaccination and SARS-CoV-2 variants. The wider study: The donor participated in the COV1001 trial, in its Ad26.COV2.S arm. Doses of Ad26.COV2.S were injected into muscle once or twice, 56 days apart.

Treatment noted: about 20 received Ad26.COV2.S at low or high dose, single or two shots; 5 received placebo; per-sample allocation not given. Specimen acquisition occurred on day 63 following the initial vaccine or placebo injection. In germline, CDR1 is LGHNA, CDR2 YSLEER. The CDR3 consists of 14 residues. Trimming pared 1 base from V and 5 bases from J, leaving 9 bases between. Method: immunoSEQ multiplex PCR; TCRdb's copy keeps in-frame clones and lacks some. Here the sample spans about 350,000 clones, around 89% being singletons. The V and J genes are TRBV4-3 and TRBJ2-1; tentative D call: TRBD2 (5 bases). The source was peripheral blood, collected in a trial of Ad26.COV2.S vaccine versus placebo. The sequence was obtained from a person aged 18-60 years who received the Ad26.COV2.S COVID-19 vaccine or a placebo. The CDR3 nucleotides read TGCGCCAGCAGCCAAGGGACGGGGAACAATGAGCAGTTCTTC. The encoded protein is CASSQGTGNNEQFF.